This T cell receptor (beta chain) was identified in a study of technical replicates of blood from a few donors. Generated by immunoSEQ multiplex PCR, the TCRdb table keeps only in-frame clones and is missing some. The data show 85,000 to 100,000 clones, 90% to 97% seen once. The V end lost 4 bases, the J end lost 0 bases, and 10 bases lay between the germline ends. The CDR3 is 13 residues long. Germline lookup yields CDR1 SQVTM and CDR2 ANQGSEA. This clone was found once. The source material was T cells isolated from PBMCs. The chain joins TRBV29-1 to TRBJ2-7; D is ambiguous. This sequence originates from a human donor in good health. The CDR3 DNA reads TGCAGCGTTGGGTTAGTAAGCTCCTACGAGCAGTACTTC. It codes for CSVGLVSSYEQYF.